This T cell receptor beta chain was captured in a study of T cell clonotyping in hematopoietic cell transplantation. Recipients were bled about 28 days pretransplant and at posttransplant days 30, 100, 180. Germline assignment: CDR1 LNHDA and CDR2 SQIVND (reference sequence). The J segment lost 0 bases and the V segment lost 10 bases, leaving 6 bases of the junction unmatched. The CDR3 length is 14 residues. As regards this clone: Its target is unknown.

The table came from immunoSEQ multiplex PCR; TCRdb's copy has only in-frame clones and leaves some out. This table holds about 7,200 clones, about nine tenths found once. Findings of the study overall: Higher Inverse Simpson Index values in graft donor and pretransplant recipient predicted broader posttransplant TCR diversity. Recipient TCR diversity dropped after transplant; expanded clonotypes rose from day 30 to 180.

The receptor was derived from a female patient in her fifties who had an allogeneic stem cell transplant from an unrelated donor, so the T cells may come from the graft donor. Some clones in this sample may be carry-over from other donors' samples. The sequences come from PBMCs, collected 30 days after allogeneic stem cell transplant. The chain recombines TRBV19 with TRBJ2-1, with 7 nucleotides matching TRBD2. CDR3 sequence: CATDGGSSYNEQFF. In nucleotides, the CDR3 is TGTGCCACCGACGGGGGGAGCTCCTACAATGAGCAGTTCTTC.